This TCR beta chain was identified during a study of control samples from healthy donors and cancer patients. V lost 4 bases and J lost 2; bases outside the gene matches: 6. The CDR3 sequence is 16 residues long. Germline CDR1 reads SGHTA; CDR2 reads FQGNSA. The method was immunoSEQ multiplex PCR; TCRdb's version includes in-frame clones alone and lacks a portion of them. The repertoire consists of about 96,000 clones, with 90% to 95% occurring once and the leading ten covering more than 7%. The sample was blood. This TCR was sampled from a man younger than 35 in good health. The chain links TRBV7-2 to TRBJ2-1; 9 bases map to TRBD2. The CDR3 is CASSSTGTSTYNEQFF. CDR3 sequence (DNA): TGTGCCAGCAGCTCCACCGGGACTAGCACCTACAATGAGCAGTTCTTC.